The 28 T cell receptor beta chains reported below all come from one sample, sequenced in a study of regulatory T cells in long-lasting Graves disease. Arm-PCR of CDR3 regions and iRepertoire HTBI primers were the basis on which TCR beta libraries were built. TCRdb independently ran MiXCR on the multiplex PCR reads; one entry per CDR3 protein. Seen here are fewer than 650,000 distinct CDR3 sequences, less than 20% observed once, and the top ten hold more than 15%. Time point here: newly diagnosed GD, antithyroid drugs for less than 3 months. Scientists built the TCR library using RNA that was extracted from PBMCs. These data are also associated with another study on T cells in Graves' hyperthyroidism and ophthalmopathy.

The source was peripheral blood mononuclear cells (PBMCs), collected at new diagnosis, from a patient treated with antithyroid drugs. These receptors all stem from a woman in her thirties with Graves disease.

In this sample, this clonotype turned up many times. The chain is built from TRBV12-3 or TRBV12-4 and TRBJ1-2, with 9 positions matching TRBD1. V was pared by 6 bases and J by 4 bases, with 9 bases of the junction left unmatched. The CDR3 sequence is 15 residues long. CDR3 loop: CASSRDTTGGYGYTF. CDR3 DNA: TGTGCCAGCAGCCGCGATACGACAGGGGGCTATGGCTACACCTTC.

J is TRBJ1-1 and V is TRBV30; D is possibly TRBD1 (6 bases). Germline V gives CDR1 GTSNPN, CDR2 SVGIG (reference sequence). The CDR3 covers 13 residues. Trimming stripped 5 bases from V and 4 bases from J, with 14 bases between. This CDR3 is CAWGRGGGTEAFF. The CDR3 DNA reads TGTGCCTGGGGGAGAGGGGGAGGCACTGAAGCTTTCTTT.

The J gene is TRBJ1-1, the V gene TRBV20-1; D may be TRBD1 (5 bases). Trimming cost V 6 bases and J 4 bases, with 12 bases left between them. Germline CDR1 and CDR2: DFQATT and SNEGSKA (reference sequence). CDR3 length equals 12 residues. The CDR3 DNA reads as TGCAGTGCCCGACAGATTTCCACTGAAGCTTTCTTT. Amino acids: CSARQISTEAFF.

This clonotype appeared many times. The chain has TRBV11-1 and TRBJ2-2; the D is unclear. Germline V gene data show CDR1 as SGHAT and CDR2 as FQDESV (reference sequence). The CDR3 has 12 residues. The V gene lost 3 bases and the J gene lost 5 bases, with 4 bases spanning the gap. CDR3 protein: CASSFETGELFF. CDR3 sequence (DNA): TGTGCCAGCAGCTTCGAGACCGGGGAGCTGTTTTTT.

This clonotype was counted a single time. The V and J genes are TRBV5-1 and TRBJ2-1; a weak D match, TRBD2 (6 bases). The length of the CDR3 is 16 residues. Germline V gene lookup returns CDR1 SGHRS and CDR2 YFSETQ. Trimming shortened V by 0 bases and J by 0 bases, and 10 bases separated the two germline ends. The CDR3 coding sequence is TGCGCCAGCAGCTTGGGGGGGGTCTACTCCTACAATGAGCAGTTCTTC. Protein sequence: CASSLGGVYSYNEQFF.

There are a few counts of this clonotype. A read error may produce the germline difference seen at one junction end. The V gene is TRBV7-7, the J gene TRBJ2-7; TRBD1 matches 9 bases. CDR3 length: 15 amino acids. The V gene's germline CDR1 is SSHAT and CDR2 FNYEAQ (reference sequence). The CDR3 sequence: CASSFGTGSPYEQYF. Here the CDR3 DNA reads TGTGCTAGCAGCTTTGGGACAGGGAGTCCCTACGAGCAGTACTTC.

This clonotype was recorded many times. V gene TRBV7-2 combines with J gene TRBJ2-3; the match to TRBD2 covers 9 bases. V trimming: 5 bases; J trimming: 4 bases; junction bases outside the gene matches: 7. CDR1 and CDR2 (germline): SGHTA, FQGNSA. The CDR3 is 15 amino acids. The CDR3 DNA follows: TGTGCCAGCAGCCATAGCGGGAGAAACTCAGATACGCAGTATTTT. Its translation: CASSHSGRNSDTQYF.

This clonotype was detected ten times or more. The chain links TRBV14 to TRBJ1-1; possible D gene TRBD1, 5 bases. With 1 base removed from V and 1 base from J, the gap between germline ends came to 13 bases. The CDR3 has 16 residues. Germline CDR1 and CDR2: SGHDN and FVKESK. CDR3 DNA: TGTGCCAGCAGCCAAGCGTCAGGGCGAGGGAACACTGAAGCTTTCTTT. This sequence encodes CASSQASGRGNTEAFF.

This chain uses TRBV5-1 with TRBJ1-2; 11 nucleotides align to TRBD1. J was trimmed by 8 bases and V by 7 bases; bases with no gene match: 10. Germline V CDR1 and CDR2: SGHRS, YFSETQ. This CDR3 contains 14 residues. The CDR3 sequence is CASADGQGAGGYTF. As DNA, the CDR3 is TGCGCCAGCGCTGATGGACAGGGGGCAGGAGGCTACACCTTC. The full variable domain, rest sourced from reference TRBV5-1 and TRBJ1-2, is KAGVTQTPRYLIKTRGQQVTLSCSPISGHRSVSWYQQTPGQGLQFLFEYFSETQRNKGNFPGRFSGRQFSNSRSEMNVSTLELGDSALYLCASADGQGAGGYTFGSGTRLTVV.

This clonotype was recorded many times. The chain is built from TRBV30 and TRBJ1-1; 9 positions match TRBD1. V was clipped by 0 bases and J by 10 bases; unmatched bases: 3. Germline CDR1 is GTSNPN and CDR2 is SVGIG (reference sequence). This CDR3 has 12 residues. This CDR3 is CAWSVTGGRAFF. CDR3 DNA: TGTGCCTGGAGTGTAACAGGGGGCAGAGCTTTCTTT.

This clonotype occurred a few times. The chain joins TRBV9 to TRBJ1-2; D call uncertain. Germline CDR1 and CDR2: SGDLS and YYNGEE. V lost 3 bases and J lost 1, with 4 bases in between. The CDR3 totals 12 residues. The CDR3 sequence is CASSAVNYGYTF. CDR3 DNA sequence: TGTGCCAGCAGCGCGGTTAACTATGGCTACACCTTC.

J is TRBJ2-7 and V is TRBV19, with D hard to call. This CDR3 has 12 amino acids. Germline loops: CDR1 LNHDA, CDR2 SQIVND (reference sequence). Trimming cost V 1 base and J 7 bases, with 8 bases left between them. CDR3 sequence (DNA): TGTGCCAGTAGTATAGGAGGTGGAGAGCAGTACTTC. Its protein is CASSIGGGEQYF.

Ten or more counts support this clonotype. This chain uses TRBV2 with TRBJ2-7; 7 bases align to TRBD1. The CDR3 totals 15 residues. Germline trimming cut 6 bases from V and 1 base from J; bases unmatched to any gene: 9. Per germline, CDR1 SNHLY and CDR2 FYNNEI. The CDR3 here is CASRYVKGQSYEQYF. CDR3 coding DNA: TGTGCCAGCAGATACGTAAAGGGACAGTCCTACGAGCAGTACTTC.

This clonotype was counted many times. This chain joins TRBV28 and TRBJ1-5; D is undetermined. Trimming took off 6 bases at V and 4 bases at J, with 10 bases between the two ends. In germline, CDR1 is MDHEN, CDR2 SYDVKM. This CDR3 spans 13 amino acids. CDR3 in DNA: TGTGCCAGCAGGTCGACGGAGAATCAGCCCCAGCATTTT. Its protein product is CASRSTENQPQHF.

This chain joins TRBV20-1 and TRBJ1-5, with TRBD1 as a possible D gene (5 bases). Trimming took 6 bases from V and 5 from J, leaving 17 bases between them. The CDR3 is 14 amino acids. Germline CDR1 is DFQATT and CDR2 is SNEGSKA (reference sequence). The CDR3 reads CSASPGTDDQPQHF. For the CDR3, the DNA is TGCAGTGCCTCCCCCGGGACGGATGATCAGCCCCAGCATTTT.

V and J are TRBV24-1 and TRBJ2-1; 7 nucleotides align to TRBD1. The germline gives CDR1 KGHDR, CDR2 SFDVKD. The ends lost 3 bases at V and 1 base at J; junction bases unmatched: 11. This CDR3 comprises 18 residues. CDR3 nucleotide sequence: TGTGCCACCAGTGATCCAGAAACAACAGGGGCGTCCTACAATGAGCAGTTCTTC. Protein product: CATSDPETTGASYNEQFF.

This clonotype was counted at least ten times. The rearrangement uses TRBV6-5 and TRBJ2-4, with D unresolved. V was trimmed by 4 bases and J by 0 bases, leaving 7 bases between them. Germline V CDR1 and CDR2: MNHEY, SVGAGI. The CDR3 spans 14 residues. The CDR3 is CASSFALAKNIQYF. In DNA form, the CDR3 reads TGTGCCAGCAGTTTCGCACTAGCCAAAAACATTCAGTACTTC.

The table lists this clonotype with a few counts. The chain uses TRBV14 and TRBJ2-4; tentative D call: TRBD1 (6 bases). Germline CDR1 and CDR2: SGHDN and FVKESK. V was clipped by 2 bases and J by 9 bases, with 14 bases between them. The CDR3 is 14 residues long. The CDR3 DNA reads as TGTGCCAGCAGCCAAATGGACAGCAGAAGCATTCAGTACTTC. Protein product: CASSQMDSRSIQYF.

This chain links TRBV6-2 or TRBV6-3 with TRBJ1-1; tentative D call: TRBD1 (5 bases). The CDR3 contains 17 residues. V lost 8 bases and J 8 bases, leaving 30 bases between the germline ends. Germline CDR1 MNHEY, CDR2 SVGEGT. In DNA form, the CDR3 reads TGTGCCAGCGTCCCAGCCGGCGTACTGGAGGGGATGTCCGAAGCTTTCTTT. Its translation: CASVPAGVLEGMSEAFF.

In the case of this clonotype: Given a much more abundant clone one base away, this may be a read error. This sequence joins TRBV2 and TRBJ2-2; D perhaps matches TRBD2 (6 bases). This CDR3 has 15 residues. The germline V gene has CDR1 SNHLY and CDR2 FYNNEI. V lost 1 base and J lost 4, with 10 bases in between. The CDR3 protein is CASSEDSGGTGELFF. CDR3 DNA: TGTGCCAGCAGTGAAGATAGCGGAGGCACCGGGGAGCTGTTTTTT.

This clonotype was picked up a small number of times. The J gene is TRBJ2-3, the V gene TRBV5-5; 10 positions agree with TRBD2. The CDR3 contains 16 residues. The V and J ends lost 1 base and 5 bases, in that order; junction bases with no gene match: 7. The germline gives CDR1 SGHKS, CDR2 YYEKEE (reference sequence). The CDR3 bases are TGTGCCAGCAGCTTGTATACTAGCGGGATGAGAGATACGCAGTATTTT. This encodes CASSLYTSGMRDTQYF.

This clonotype was detected only a few times. The J gene is TRBJ2-7, the V gene TRBV29-1; D perhaps matches TRBD1 (5 bases). The ends were cut back, 4 bases at V and 0 bases at J, with 10 bases in the middle. CDR3 length: 13 residues. Germline values: CDR1 SQVTM, CDR2 ANQGSEA. This CDR3 is CSVGWQGSYEQYF. As DNA, the CDR3 is TGCAGCGTTGGATGGCAGGGCTCCTACGAGCAGTACTTC.

The chain links TRBV7-3 to TRBJ2-3, with D possibly matching TRBD1 (6 bases). This CDR3 region has 17 residues. CDR1 and CDR2 from the germline V gene are SGHTA and FQGTGA. Deletions cut 0 bases from V and 1 base from J, with 14 bases between. Written as DNA, the CDR3 is TGTGCCAGCAGCTTAACAGTGGGGGCAGTTGGCACAGATACGCAGTATTTT. Amino acids: CASSLTVGAVGTDTQYF.

On this clonotype: An end of the junction does not agree with germline; a read error may underlie this. The rearrangement uses TRBV12-3 or TRBV12-4 and TRBJ2-1; 8 bases fit TRBD2. This CDR3 has 15 residues. The CDR3 sequence: CASSLLTGGGDEQLF. The CDR3 DNA reads as TGTGCCAGCAGCTTATTAACGGGAGGGGGGGATGAGCAGCTCTTC.

The chain is built from TRBV12-3 or TRBV12-4 and TRBJ2-4; 10 bases fit TRBD1. The CDR3 sequence is 15 residues long. Losses at the gene ends were 5 bases for V and 9 bases for J; bases not matched to a gene: 10. DNA for the CDR3: TGTGCCAGCAGTCAGACGGACAGGGGGGTGTCCATTCAGTACTTC. It codes for CASSQTDRGVSIQYF.

Ten or more counts support this clonotype. CDR3 protein: CASSGSSHNEQFF. CDR3 coding DNA: TGTGCCAGCAGTGGGTCTAGCCACAATGAGCAGTTCTTC. V is TRBV12-3 or TRBV12-4 and J is TRBJ2-1; D may be TRBD2 (5 bases). Trimming stripped 5 bases from V and 5 bases from J, with 10 bases between. CDR3 length equals 13 residues.

This clonotype was recorded at least ten times. The J gene is TRBJ1-5, the V gene TRBV20-1; TRBD1 aligns across 8 bases. This CDR3 spans 13 amino acids. Germline V gene lookup returns CDR1 DFQATT and CDR2 SNEGSKA (reference sequence). Trimming at V came to 6 bases and at J to 3 bases, leaving 4 bases not matched to a gene. The CDR3 sequence is CSANRGANQPQHF. In nucleotides, the CDR3 is TGCAGTGCCAACAGGGGGGCCAATCAGCCCCAGCATTTT.

This clonotype was recorded a few times. This sequence joins TRBV5-6 and TRBJ2-1, with 8 bases matching TRBD1. The CDR3 has 16 residues. Germline V gene data show CDR1 as SGHDT and CDR2 as YYEEEE. V shed 1 base and J 4 bases; nucleotides not matched to a gene: 7. The CDR3 DNA sequence: TGTGCCAGCAGCTTGTCACAGGGGGTATGGTACAATGAGCAGTTCTTC. Translation: CASSLSQGVWYNEQFF.